Listed below are T cell receptor beta chains from one sample, sequenced in a study of lymphopenia after photon versus proton radiotherapy. TCRdb's table, derived via immunoSEQ multiplex PCR, lists solely in-frame clones and lacks some. The data contain 55,000 to 75,000 clones, approximately 90% of them singletons. The sample was peripheral blood, taken from a patient treated with photon-based radiotherapy. Every receptor here comes from a woman in her seventies with pancreatic cancer. Each CDR3 is given with its conserved first and last residue.

V,length,CDR3
TRBV4-3,16,CASSQDRRSVAGEQYF
TRBV2,13,CASSDGRSYGYTF
TRBV4-3,15,CASSRRQGPGNTIYF
TRBV5-6,14,CASSHNRVNTEAFF
TRBV4-1,15,CASSPDRGVGRPQHF
TRBV9,16,CASSPSAGTGSYEQYF
TRBV2,14,CASRAVRGITEAFF
TRBV9,14,CASSAQDSGNTIYF
TRBV2,14,CASSDRGDGEKLFF
TRBV20-1,11,CSAPSFYEQYF
TRBV28,16,CASSSFVSPGANVLTF
TRBV7-9,15,CASSLGDRAGETQYF
TRBV5-1,16,CASSGTSGDITDTQYF
TRBV7-2,13,CASSLGGRHEQYF